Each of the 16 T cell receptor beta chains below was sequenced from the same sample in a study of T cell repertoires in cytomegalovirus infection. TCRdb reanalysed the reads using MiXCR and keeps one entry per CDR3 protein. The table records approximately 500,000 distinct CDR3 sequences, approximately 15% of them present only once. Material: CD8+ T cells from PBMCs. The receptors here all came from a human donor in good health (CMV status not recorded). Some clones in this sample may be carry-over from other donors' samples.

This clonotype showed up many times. CDR3 amino acids: CASSYRDRGVNTGELFF. Written as DNA, the CDR3 is TGTGCCAGCAGTTACCGGGACAGGGGGGTTAACACCGGGGAGCTGTTTTTT. The V and J genes are TRBV6-5 and TRBJ2-2, with 11 bases identical to TRBD1. The CDR3 extends over 17 amino acids. With 2 bases clipped from V and 2 bases from J, the junction kept 4 bases outside the gene matches. Germline V gene lookup returns CDR1 MNHEY and CDR2 SVGAGI.

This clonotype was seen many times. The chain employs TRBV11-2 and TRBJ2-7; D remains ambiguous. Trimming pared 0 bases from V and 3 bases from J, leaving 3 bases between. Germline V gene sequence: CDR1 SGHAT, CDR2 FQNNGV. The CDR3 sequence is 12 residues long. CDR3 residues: CASSLDNYEQYF. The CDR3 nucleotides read TGTGCCAGCAGCTTAGACAACTACGAGCAGTACTTC.

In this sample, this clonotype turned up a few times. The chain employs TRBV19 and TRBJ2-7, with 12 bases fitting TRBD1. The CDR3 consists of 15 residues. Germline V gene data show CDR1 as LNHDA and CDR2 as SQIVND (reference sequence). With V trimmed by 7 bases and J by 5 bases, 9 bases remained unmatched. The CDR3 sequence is CASMGQGASADEQYF. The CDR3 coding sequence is TGTGCCAGTATGGGACAGGGGGCATCAGCAGACGAGCAGTACTTC.

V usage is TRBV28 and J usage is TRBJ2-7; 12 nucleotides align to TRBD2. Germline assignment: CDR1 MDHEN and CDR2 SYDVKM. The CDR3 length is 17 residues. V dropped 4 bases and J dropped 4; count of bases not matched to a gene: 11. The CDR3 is CASSSLGASGRVYEQYF. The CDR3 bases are TGTGCCAGCAGTTCCTTAGGGGCTAGCGGGAGGGTTTACGAGCAGTACTTC. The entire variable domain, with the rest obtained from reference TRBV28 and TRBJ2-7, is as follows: DVKVTQSSRYLVKRTGEKVFLECVQDMDHENMFWYRQDPGLGLRLIYFSYDVKMKEKGDIPEGYSVSREKKERFSLILESASTNQTSMYLCASSSLGASGRVYEQYFGPGTRLTVT.

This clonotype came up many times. The CDR3 reads CASSLLGAEQYF. The CDR3 DNA is TGTGCCAGCAGCTTACTAGGGGCGGAGCAGTATTTT. This sequence joins TRBV7-3 and TRBJ2-3, with a tentative D call TRBD1 (5 bases). There are 12 residues in the CDR3. From germline, CDR1 is SGHTA and CDR2 FQGTGA. V lost 2 bases to trimming and J lost 11 bases, with 11 bases between them.

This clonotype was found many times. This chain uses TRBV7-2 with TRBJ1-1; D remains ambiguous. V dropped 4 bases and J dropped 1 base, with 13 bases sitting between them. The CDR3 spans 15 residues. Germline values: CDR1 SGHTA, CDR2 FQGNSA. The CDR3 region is CASSSLISGNTEAFF. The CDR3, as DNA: TGTGCCAGCAGCTCCCTAATCTCAGGGAACACTGAAGCTTTCTTT.

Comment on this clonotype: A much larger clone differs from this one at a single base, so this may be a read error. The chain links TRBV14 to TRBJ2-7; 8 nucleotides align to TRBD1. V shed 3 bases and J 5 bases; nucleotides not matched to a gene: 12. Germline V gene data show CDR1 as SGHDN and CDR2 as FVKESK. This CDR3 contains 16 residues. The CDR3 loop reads CASSQRPGQVTDEQYF. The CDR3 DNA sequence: TGTGCCAGCAGCCAGCGTCCGGGACAGGTGACGGACGAGCAGTACTTC.

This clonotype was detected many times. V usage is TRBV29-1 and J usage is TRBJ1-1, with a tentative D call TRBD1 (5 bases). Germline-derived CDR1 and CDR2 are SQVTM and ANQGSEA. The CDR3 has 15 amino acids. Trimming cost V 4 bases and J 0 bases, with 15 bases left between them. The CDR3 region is CSVAGTIAMNTEAFF. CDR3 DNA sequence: TGCAGCGTTGCCGGGACTATAGCGATGAACACTGAAGCTTTCTTT.

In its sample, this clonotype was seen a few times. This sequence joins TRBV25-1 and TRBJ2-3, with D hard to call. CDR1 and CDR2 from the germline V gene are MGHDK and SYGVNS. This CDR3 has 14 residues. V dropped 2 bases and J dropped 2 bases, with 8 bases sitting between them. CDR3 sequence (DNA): TGTGCCAGCAGTGAAAGGCGGATCACAGATACGCAGTATTTT. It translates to CASSERRITDTQYF.

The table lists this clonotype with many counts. CDR3 bases: TGTGCCAGCAGCTTGGAGGGAACCTCCTACGAGCAGTACTTC. Translated, it gives CASSLEGTSYEQYF. The genes are TRBV7-9 and TRBJ2-7; possible D gene TRBD2, 6 bases. Between the trimmed V and J ends, which lost 3 bases and 0 bases, there was a span of 9 bases. Germline-derived CDR1 and CDR2 are SEHNR and FQNEAQ (reference sequence). The CDR3 contains 14 residues.

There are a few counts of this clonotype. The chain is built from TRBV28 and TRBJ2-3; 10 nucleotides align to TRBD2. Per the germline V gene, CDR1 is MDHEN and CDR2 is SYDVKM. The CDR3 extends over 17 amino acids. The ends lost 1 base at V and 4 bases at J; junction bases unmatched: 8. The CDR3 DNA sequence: TGTGCCAGCAGTTTATCCCTCCCTAGCGGGAGACCAGATACGCAGTATTTT. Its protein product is CASSLSLPSGRPDTQYF.

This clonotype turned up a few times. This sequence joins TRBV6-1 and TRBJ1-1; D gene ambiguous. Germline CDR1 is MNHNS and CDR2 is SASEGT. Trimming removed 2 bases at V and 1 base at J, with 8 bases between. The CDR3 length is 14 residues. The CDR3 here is CASSEWDSNTEAFF. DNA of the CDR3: TGTGCCAGCAGTGAATGGGATTCGAACACTGAAGCTTTCTTT.

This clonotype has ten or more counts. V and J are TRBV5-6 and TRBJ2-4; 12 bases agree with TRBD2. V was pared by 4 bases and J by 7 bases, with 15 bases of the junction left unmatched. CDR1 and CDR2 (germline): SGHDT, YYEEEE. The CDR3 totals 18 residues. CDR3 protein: CASSPGLAGPEVPNIQYF. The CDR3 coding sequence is TGTGCCAGCAGCCCCGGACTAGCGGGACCAGAGGTTCCGAACATTCAGTACTTC.

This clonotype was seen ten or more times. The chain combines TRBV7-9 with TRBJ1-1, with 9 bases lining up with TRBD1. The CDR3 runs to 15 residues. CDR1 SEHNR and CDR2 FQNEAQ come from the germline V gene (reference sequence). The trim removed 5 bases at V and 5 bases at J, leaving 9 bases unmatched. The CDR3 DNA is TGTGCCAGCAGCCCCGACGGACAGGGGAGGACTGAAGCTTTCTTT. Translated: CASSPDGQGRTEAFF. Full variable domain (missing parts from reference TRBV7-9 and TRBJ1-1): DTGVSQNPRHKITKRGQNVTFRCDPISEHNRLYWYRQTLGQGPEFLTYFQNEAQLEKSRLLSDRFSAERPKGSFSTLEIQRTEQGDSAMYLCASSPDGQGRTEAFFGQGTRLTVV.

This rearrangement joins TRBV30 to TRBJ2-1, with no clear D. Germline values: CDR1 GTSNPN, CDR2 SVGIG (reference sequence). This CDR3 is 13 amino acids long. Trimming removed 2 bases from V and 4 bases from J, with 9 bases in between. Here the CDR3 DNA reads TGTGCCTGGAGTCTAAGACATTACAATGAGCAGTTCTTC. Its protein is CAWSLRHYNEQFF.

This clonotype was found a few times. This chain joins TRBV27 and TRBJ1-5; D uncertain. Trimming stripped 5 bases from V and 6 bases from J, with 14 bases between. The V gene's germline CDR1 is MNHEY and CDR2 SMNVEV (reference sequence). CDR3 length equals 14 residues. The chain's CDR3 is CASSPSRAGQPQHF. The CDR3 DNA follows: TGTGCCAGCAGTCCCTCTCGGGCCGGTCAGCCCCAGCATTTT.